Below, one T cell receptor beta chain is given with its context. Per the original data handling: Amplified reference gene primers provided the basis for estimating nucleated cell counts. TCRdb keeps only in-frame clones here, not all; method: immunoSEQ multiplex PCR. V and J calls and clone size are as listed in that table; D and trimming were resolved from the DNA. The sample carries some 250,000 clones, more than 70% recorded once. These data are taken from a study of blood T cell repertoires in COVID-19. The wider study: Some COVID-19 samples were acute and others convalescent; all came from the United States, Italy and Spain. T cells, B-cell-depleted T cells, or PBMCs supplied cDNA or gDNA.

The CDR3 is made up of 15 amino acids. V gave up 1 base and J gave up 6 bases, with 16 bases separating them. Source material: peripheral blood. The chain links TRBV5-3 to TRBJ1-2; D is undetermined. TRBV5-3 is identified as an open reading frame with a role that is uncertain. This TCR came from a man aged 40-49 years with active or convalescent COVID-19. This chain's CDR3 is CARSLHRGESDGYTF. As DNA, the CDR3 is TGTGCCAGAAGCTTGCATCGGGGAGAGTCAGATGGCTACACCTTC.